The 22 T cell receptor beta chains below all came from one sample that was sequenced in a study of T cell responses to AZD1222 COVID-19 vaccine. The table came from immunoSEQ multiplex PCR; TCRdb's copy has only in-frame clones and leaves some out. The table shows 70,000 to 95,000 clones, with about 93% occurring only once. Source: peripheral blood, taken 28 days after the second AZD1222 dose. The source of these receptors is an adult who received the AZD1222 COVID-19 vaccine.

The rearrangement links TRBV15 to TRBJ2-1; D is possibly TRBD1 (6 bases). Trimming left V 1 base short and J 0 bases short, with 10 bases between. The CDR3 has 16 residues. The germline V gene has CDR1 LNHNV and CDR2 YYDKDF (reference sequence). In DNA form, the CDR3 reads TGTGCCACCAGCAGAGCCCTGGACAGCTCCTACAATGAGCAGTTCTTC. This encodes CATSRALDSSYNEQFF.

V usage is TRBV7-9 and J usage is TRBJ1-5, with 10 bases aligning to TRBD1. CDR3 size: 14 residues. V lost 4 bases and J lost 7; bases outside the gene matches: 4. Germline V gene sequence: CDR1 SEHNR, CDR2 FQNEAQ (reference sequence). CDR3 nucleotide sequence: TGTGCCAGCAGCTCGACAGGGGGCCCACAGCCCCAGCATTTT. Protein product: CASSSTGGPQPQHF.

This clone was counted at least ten times. The chain employs TRBV3-1 (or the pseudogene TRBV3-2) and TRBJ1-3; D is ambiguous. CDR1 LGHDT and CDR2 YNNKEL come from the germline V gene (reference sequence). Trimming took off 1 base at V and 0 bases at J, with 7 bases between the two ends. This CDR3 contains 15 residues. The DNA of the CDR3 is TGTGCCAGCAGCCAAGGGTTCAGCTCTGGAAACACCATATATTTT. Its protein product is CASSQGFSSGNTIYF.

The chain is built from TRBV4-1 and TRBJ1-2; 7 positions match TRBD1. V was clipped by 1 base and J by 5 bases; unmatched bases: 10. Germline lookup yields CDR1 MGHRA and CDR2 YSYEKL. This CDR3 comprises 16 residues. Here the CDR3 DNA reads TGCGCCAGCAGCCAAGCCCAGGGGGTGGGTAGATATGGCTACACCTTC. Protein: CASSQAQGVGRYGYTF.

This chain joins TRBV28 and TRBJ1-2; D gene unclear. Germline V gene data show CDR1 as MDHEN and CDR2 as SYDVKM. This CDR3 is 13 amino acids long. V was clipped by 7 bases and J by 7 bases, with 16 bases between them. For the CDR3, the DNA is TGTGCCAGCACCATTGACTTGACACGTGGCTACACCTTC. Residues: CASTIDLTRGYTF.

This sequence joins TRBV5-1 and TRBJ1-3, with TRBD1 identical over 9 bases. Per the germline V gene, CDR1 is SGHRS and CDR2 is YFSETQ. The CDR3 spans 15 residues. V was clipped by 0 bases and J by 9 bases; unmatched bases: 7. CDR3 nucleotides: TGCGCCAGCAGCTTGGGGGGACAGGGTCTTACCACCATATATTTT. This translates into CASSLGGQGLTTIYF.

This chain links TRBV6-5 with TRBJ1-1; possible D gene TRBD1, 5 bases. Deletions cut 5 bases from V and 1 base from J, with 8 bases between. CDR1 is MNHEY, CDR2 SVGAGI, per germline. This CDR3 contains 13 residues. The CDR3 spells CASSTQGNTEAFF. The CDR3 region has the DNA TGTGCCAGCAGTACGCAGGGGAACACTGAAGCTTTCTTT.

This chain connects TRBV6-1 to TRBJ1-2; no firm D call. Germline V gene sequence: CDR1 MNHNS, CDR2 SASEGT. V was shortened by 1 base and J by 4 bases, with 13 bases between the two germline ends. CDR3 size: 15 residues. The CDR3 loop reads CASSEGGTVTYGYTF. In DNA form, the CDR3 reads TGTGCCAGCAGTGAAGGGGGAACAGTGACCTATGGCTACACCTTC.

The chain has TRBV28 and TRBJ1-1, with 8 bases lining up with TRBD1. The CDR3 length is 12 residues. Germline CDR1 and CDR2: MDHEN and SYDVKM. Trimming removed 10 bases from V and 1 base from J; junction bases left unmatched: 2. The DNA for the CDR3 is TGTGCCACTGACAGGGGGAACACTGAAGCTTTCTTT. Protein product: CATDRGNTEAFF.

The table lists this clone with a few counts. V gene TRBV6-4 combines with J gene TRBJ1-5; D might be TRBD1 (5 bases). The germline V gene has CDR1 MRHNA and CDR2 SNTAGT. V was pared by 5 bases and J by 2 bases, with 13 bases between. The CDR3 covers 15 residues. This chain's CDR3 is CASSPEGFGNQPQHF. The CDR3 DNA reads as TGTGCCAGCAGTCCCGAGGGGTTCGGCAATCAGCCCCAGCATTTT.

This chain connects TRBV5-1 to TRBJ1-3; D not resolved. The CDR3 contains 15 residues. V was shortened by 3 bases and J by 4 bases, with 14 bases between the two germline ends. In germline, CDR1 is SGHRS, CDR2 YFSETQ. The CDR3 spells CASSSDTEKGNTIYF. The CDR3 coding sequence is TGCGCCAGCAGCTCAGACACGGAAAAAGGAAACACCATATATTTT.

The rearrangement uses TRBV28 and TRBJ1-5, with D maybe TRBD1 (6 bases). Deletions cut 5 bases from V and 9 bases from J, with 14 bases between. Germline values: CDR1 MDHEN, CDR2 SYDVKM. This CDR3 comprises 13 residues. In DNA, the CDR3 is TGTGCCAGCAGTCCCAGCAGGGGATGGCCCCAGCATTTT. Amino acids: CASSPSRGWPQHF. Using reference TRBV28 and TRBJ1-5 for the parts outside the CDR3, the full variable domain is DVKVTQSSRYLVKRTGEKVFLECVQDMDHENMFWYRQDPGLGLRLIYFSYDVKMKEKGDIPEGYSVSREKKERFSLILESASTNQTSMYLCASSPSRGWPQHFGDGTRLSIL.

V usage is TRBV7-6 and J usage is TRBJ1-1; D not certain. This CDR3 region has 12 residues. V dropped 1 base and J dropped 11 bases, with 11 bases sitting between them. The germline V gene has CDR1 SGHVS and CDR2 FNYEAQ. The CDR3 reads CASSLGTSGAFF. The CDR3 nucleotides are TGTGCCAGCAGCTTAGGGACCTCGGGCGCTTTCTTT.

The chain carries TRBV19 and TRBJ1-5, with a weak D call TRBD1 (6 bases). Germline values: CDR1 LNHDA, CDR2 SQIVND (reference sequence). V was trimmed by 6 bases and J by 3 bases, leaving 15 bases between them. The CDR3 is 15 residues long. The CDR3 DNA reads TGTGCCAGTAGCCATGGGGCAGGGGCCAATCAGCCCCAGCATTTT. It translates to CASSHGAGANQPQHF. Full variable domain (missing parts from reference TRBV19 and TRBJ1-5): DGGITQSPKYLFRKEGQNVTLSCEQNLNHDAMYWYRQDPGQGLRLIYYSQIVNDFQKGDIAEGYSVSREKKESFPLTVTSAQKNPTAFYLCASSHGAGANQPQHFGDGTRLSIL.

This rearrangement joins TRBV7-3 to TRBJ2-2; D not resolved. This CDR3 has 15 residues. The germline CDR1 and CDR2 sequences are SGHTA and FQGTGA. Deletions cut 5 bases from V and 5 bases from J, with 15 bases between. CDR3: CASSDRGLGTGELFF. CDR3 nucleotides: TGTGCCAGCAGCGATAGAGGATTGGGGACCGGGGAGCTGTTTTTT.

The J gene is TRBJ1-1, the V gene TRBV7-9; perhaps TRBD1 as D (5 bases). The V end lost 1 base, the J end lost 4 bases, and 13 bases lay between the germline ends. Germline CDR1 is SEHNR and CDR2 is FQNEAQ (reference sequence). The CDR3 covers 15 residues. CDR3 residues: CASSLEQAGSTEAFF. The CDR3 bases are TGTGCCAGCAGCTTAGAACAGGCTGGGAGCACTGAAGCTTTCTTT.

V and J are TRBV5-8 and TRBJ2-3; TRBD2 matches at 12 bases. Germline CDR1 reads SGHTS; CDR2 reads YDEGEE. The CDR3 is made up of 15 amino acids. Trimming at V came to 1 base and at J to 6 bases, leaving 3 bases not matched to a gene. The CDR3: CASSLTSGGMDTQYF. As DNA, the CDR3 is TGTGCCAGCAGCTTGACTAGCGGGGGGATGGATACGCAGTATTTT.

This chain joins TRBV7-9 and TRBJ2-7; TRBD1 matches at 9 bases. Germline CDR1 is SEHNR and CDR2 is FQNEAQ (reference sequence). J lost 2 bases, V lost 5 bases, and 4 bases had no gene match. The CDR3 has 14 residues. The CDR3 reads CASSQTGGTYEQYF. In nucleotides, the CDR3 is TGTGCCAGCAGCCAGACAGGGGGAACCTACGAGCAGTACTTC.

The chain recombines TRBV4-2 with TRBJ2-1; 8 bases are a match to TRBD1. The CDR3 consists of 14 residues. The V and J ends lost 3 bases and 6 bases, in that order; junction bases with no gene match: 4. CDR1 LGHNA and CDR2 YNFKEQ come from the germline V gene. The CDR3 reads CASSQGDRFNEQFF. The CDR3 bases are TGTGCCAGCAGCCAGGGGGACAGGTTCAATGAGCAGTTCTTC.

The chain employs TRBV11-2 and TRBJ1-1; D not resolved. This CDR3 is built from 13 residues. The V gene lost 5 bases and the J gene lost 10 bases, with 17 bases spanning the gap. Germline CDR1 SGHAT, CDR2 FQNNGV. The CDR3 loop reads CASSRRTTTIAFF. CDR3 bases: TGTGCCAGCAGCAGAAGGACGACCACGATAGCTTTCTTT.

The J gene is TRBJ2-1, the V gene TRBV20-1, with D hard to call. CDR1 and CDR2 from the germline V gene are DFQATT and SNEGSKA (reference sequence). The V and J ends lost 2 bases and 7 bases respectively, with 3 bases between them. CDR3 size: 10 residues. The CDR3 region has the DNA TGCAGTGCTAGACAGAATGAGCAGTTCTTC. Residues: CSARQNEQFF.

This chain connects TRBV16 to TRBJ1-6; D ambiguous. V gave up 4 bases and J gave up 7 bases, with 11 bases separating them. CDR3 length: 14 residues. In germline, CDR1 is KGHSY, CDR2 FQNENV. CDR3 DNA sequence: TGTGCCAGCAGCCCCCGCGTGGACAATTCACCCCTCCACTTT. Protein product: CASSPRVDNSPLHF.